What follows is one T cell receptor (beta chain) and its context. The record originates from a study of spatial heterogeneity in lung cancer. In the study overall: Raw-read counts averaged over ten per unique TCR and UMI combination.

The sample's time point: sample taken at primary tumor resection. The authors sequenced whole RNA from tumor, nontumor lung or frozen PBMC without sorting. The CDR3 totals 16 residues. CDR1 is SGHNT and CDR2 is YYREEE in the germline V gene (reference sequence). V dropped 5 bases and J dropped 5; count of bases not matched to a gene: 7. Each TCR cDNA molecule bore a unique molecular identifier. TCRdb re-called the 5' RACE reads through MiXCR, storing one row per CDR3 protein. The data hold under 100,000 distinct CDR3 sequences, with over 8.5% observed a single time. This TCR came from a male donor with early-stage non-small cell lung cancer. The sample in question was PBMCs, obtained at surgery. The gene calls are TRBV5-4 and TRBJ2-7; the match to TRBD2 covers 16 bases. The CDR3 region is CASSSGTSGGADEQYF. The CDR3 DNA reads TGTGCCAGCAGTTCTGGGACTAGCGGGGGGGCAGACGAGCAGTACTTC. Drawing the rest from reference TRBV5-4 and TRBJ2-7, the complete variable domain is ETGVTQSPTHLIKTRGQQVTLRCSSQSGHNTVSWYQQALGQGPQFIFQYYREEENGRGNFPPRFSGLQFPNYSSELNVNALELDDSALYLCASSSGTSGGADEQYFGPGTRLTVT.